The 28 T cell receptor beta chains below were found in one sample sequenced in a study of PD-L1 blockade in urothelial cancer. This table comes from immunoSEQ multiplex PCR, and its TCRdb copy is limited to in-frame clones, with some not included. This table has more than 45,000 clones, 77% appearing once. The sequenced sample was PBMCs, obtained around atezolizumab (anti-PD-L1) treatment. The source is a man between 65 and 85 years old with urothelial cancer.

CDR3: CASSYSTGAGDTQYF. DNA for the CDR3: TGTGCCAGCAGTTACTCGACTGGGGCGGGGGATACGCAGTATTTT. This sequence joins TRBV6-5 and TRBJ2-3; TRBD2 is a possible D gene (6 bases). Trimming pared 0 bases from V and 6 bases from J, leaving 13 bases between. The length of the CDR3 is 15 residues. From germline, CDR1 is MNHEY and CDR2 SVGAGI.

J is TRBJ2-7 and V is TRBV9, with D uncertain. Trimming removed 2 bases from V and 6 bases from J, with 15 bases in between. The CDR3 covers 14 residues. The germline V gene encodes CDR1 SGDLS and CDR2 YYNGEE. The CDR3 here is CASSVSPGYGEQYF. For the CDR3, the DNA is TGTGCCAGCAGCGTCTCTCCCGGGTACGGCGAGCAGTACTTC.

This chain links TRBV19 with TRBJ2-2; 7 positions match TRBD2. Germline V gene sequence: CDR1 LNHDA, CDR2 SQIVND (reference sequence). V gave up 6 bases and J gave up 1 base; unmatched junction bases: 14. The CDR3 is 18 residues long. The CDR3 sequence is CASSARPRAGLNTGELFF. As DNA, the CDR3 is TGTGCCAGTAGCGCACGTCCCAGAGCGGGGTTGAACACCGGGGAGCTGTTTTTT.

The V call is TRBV19, the J call TRBJ2-2; D is unresolved. The CDR3 length is 14 residues. V lost 1 base to trimming and J lost 5 bases, with 8 bases between them. CDR1 is LNHDA, CDR2 SQIVND, per germline (reference sequence). CDR3 DNA: TGTGCCAGTAGTATAGGTCCAGGAACCGGGGAGCTGTTTTTT. Translated, it gives CASSIGPGTGELFF.

The J gene is TRBJ2-7, the V gene TRBV18, with D possibly matching TRBD1 (6 bases). Germline V gene data show CDR1 as KGHSH and CDR2 as LQKENI. The length of the CDR3 is 13 residues. V lost 4 bases to trimming and J lost 2 bases, with 9 bases between them. The CDR3 nucleotides read TGTGCCAGCTCACTAGACAGGACCTACGAGCAGTACTTC. Translation gives CASSLDRTYEQYF.

This chain links TRBV6-1 with TRBJ1-2; D gene uncertain. The germline V gene encodes CDR1 MNHNS and CDR2 SASEGT. CDR3 length: 12 amino acids. V was clipped by 5 bases and J by 2 bases, with 6 bases between them. CDR3 in DNA: TGTGCCAGCAGTACGGTGAACTATGGCTACACCTTC. Translating gives CASSTVNYGYTF.

This chain connects TRBV19 to TRBJ2-7, with a possible D match to TRBD1 (5 bases). The CDR3 loop spans 13 amino acids. The ends were cut back, 8 bases at V and 4 bases at J, with 15 bases in the middle. Germline CDR1 LNHDA, CDR2 SQIVND (reference sequence). Here the CDR3 reads CASGAGRLYEQYF. The CDR3 DNA is TGTGCCAGTGGGGCAGGCAGACTTTACGAGCAGTACTTC.

This clone was counted between two and nine times. DNA of the CDR3: TGTGCCAGCAGCTTAACGGCGGGGGACTATGGCTACACCTTC. This translates into CASSLTAGDYGYTF. The rearrangement links TRBV7-3 to TRBJ1-2; TRBD1 might be the D (5 bases). With 0 bases removed from V and 3 bases from J, the gap between germline ends came to 8 bases. This CDR3 is built from 14 residues. Germline CDR1 is SGHTA and CDR2 is FQGTGA.

The chain joins TRBV29-1 to TRBJ2-7, with 10 bases lining up with TRBD2. With V trimmed by 0 bases and J by 5 bases, 4 bases remained unmatched. Germline lookup yields CDR1 SQVTM and CDR2 ANQGSEA. The CDR3 runs 14 residues. Here the CDR3 DNA reads TGCAGCGTTGAAGATCCAAGCGGGGGGGACGAGCAGTACTTC. Residues: CSVEDPSGGDEQYF.

The chain uses TRBV15 and TRBJ1-4, with 9 bases lining up with TRBD1. Unmatched junction bases numbered 2, after V lost 1 base and J lost 5 bases. CDR1 is LNHNV and CDR2 is YYDKDF in the germline V gene (reference sequence). The CDR3 covers 15 residues. The CDR3 nucleotides read TGTGCCACCAGCAGAGCCGGGACAGGGAATGAAAAACTGTTTTTT. This codes for CATSRAGTGNEKLFF.

This chain uses TRBV27 with TRBJ2-5, with 13 bases that match TRBD2. The last part of the DNA fits TRBJ2-7 better; the J call may be wrong. CDR1 is MNHEY and CDR2 is SMNVEV in the germline V gene (reference sequence). The CDR3 length is 15 residues. The chain's CDR3 is CASSKGLAGVAEQYF. CDR3 in DNA: TGTGCCAGCAGTAAAGGACTAGCGGGAGTAGCCGAGCAGTACTTC.

As DNA, the CDR3 is TGTGCCAGCAGCTTAGATCGGGCTAGCGGGAGGGTTCACGAGCAGTACTTC. Protein product: CASSLDRASGRVHEQYF. V is TRBV11-2 and J is TRBJ2-7, with TRBD2 identical over 12 bases. The CDR3 spans 17 residues. The ends lost 0 bases at V and 5 bases at J; junction bases unmatched: 8. CDR1 and CDR2 from the germline V gene are SGHAT and FQNNGV.

The J gene is TRBJ2-5, the V gene TRBV6-1; 7 bases line up with TRBD2. This CDR3 is 13 amino acids long. The J segment lost 5 bases and the V segment lost 7 bases, leaving 7 bases of the junction unmatched. Germline loops: CDR1 MNHNS, CDR2 SASEGT. For the CDR3, the DNA is TGTGCCAGCACCGAGCTGGGGGGGGAGACCCAGTACTTC. Its translation: CASTELGGETQYF.

The chain couples TRBV30 to TRBJ1-3, with a possible D match to TRBD1 (5 bases). Germline CDR1 and CDR2: GTSNPN and SVGIG (reference sequence). This CDR3 is built from 14 residues. Trimming stripped 0 bases from V and 3 bases from J, with 9 bases between. CDR3 bases: TGTGCCTGGAGTGTGGGACTGAATGGAAACACCATATATTTT. This codes for CAWSVGLNGNTIYF. The whole variable domain, filled in from reference TRBV30 and TRBJ1-3, reads SQTIHQWPATLVQPVGSPLSLECTVEGTSNPNLYWYRQAAGRGLQLLFYSVGIGQISSEVPQNLSASRPQDRQFILSSKKLLLSDSGFYLCAWSVGLNGNTIYFGEGSWLTVV.

In its sample, this clone was seen once. The chain couples TRBV28 to TRBJ2-7; 9 bases agree with TRBD1. The CDR3 consists of 15 residues. Germline trimming cut 4 bases from V and 2 bases from J; bases unmatched to any gene: 6. Germline V gene sequence: CDR1 MDHEN, CDR2 SYDVKM. CDR3 residues: CASSSRDRATYEQYF. The CDR3 bases are TGTGCCAGCAGTTCCCGGGACAGGGCTACCTACGAGCAGTACTTC.

The CDR3: CASRPAGGAGGYTF. The CDR3 bases are TGTGCCAGCAGGCCGGCCGGGGGAGCTGGTGGCTACACCTTC. The chain has TRBV2 and TRBJ1-2; TRBD1 is a possible D gene (5 bases). Trimming took off 6 bases at V and 7 bases at J, with 18 bases between the two ends. Germline assignment: CDR1 SNHLY and CDR2 FYNNEI. The CDR3 is 14 residues long.

This chain joins TRBV7-2 and TRBJ2-2; D ambiguous. Germline values: CDR1 SGHTA, CDR2 FQGNSA. CDR3 size: 13 residues. Trimming cost V 5 bases and J 7 bases, with 11 bases left between them. CDR3: CASSPRSDGELFF. CDR3 nucleotides: TGTGCCAGCAGCCCGAGGTCGGACGGGGAGCTGTTTTTT.

V usage is TRBV2 and J usage is TRBJ2-3; 9 nucleotides agree with TRBD1. Germline values: CDR1 SNHLY, CDR2 FYNNEI. V was pared by 6 bases and J by 5 bases, with 6 bases of the junction left unmatched. The CDR3 length is 14 residues. This CDR3 reads CASRGTGSLDTQYF. DNA of the CDR3: TGTGCCAGCAGGGGGACAGGGAGCCTAGATACGCAGTATTTT.

The chain recombines TRBV10-3 with TRBJ2-7, with 7 positions matching TRBD2. V shed 0 bases and J 4 bases; nucleotides not matched to a gene: 6. Germline CDR1 ENHRY, CDR2 SYGVKD. CDR3 size: 15 residues. CDR3 loop: CAISESTSRIYEQYF. CDR3 in DNA: TGTGCCATCAGTGAGTCGACTAGCAGGATTTACGAGCAGTACTTC.

This clone has only one observation. The chain's CDR3 is CASSQDRAKNIQYF. CDR3 DNA: TGTGCCAGCAGCCAAGATCGGGCCAAAAACATTCAGTACTTC. V is TRBV4-2 and J is TRBJ2-4; D unclear. The CDR3 is made up of 14 amino acids. Looked up from germline, CDR1 is LGHNA and CDR2 is YNFKEQ. V was shortened by 0 bases and J by 1 base, with 4 bases between the two germline ends.

V is TRBV7-7 and J is TRBJ2-5, with TRBD1 identical over 9 bases. Unmatched junction bases numbered 5, after V lost 4 bases and J lost 5 bases. The CDR3 covers 14 residues. CDR1 and CDR2 from the germline V gene are SSHAT and FNYEAQ (reference sequence). The CDR3 region has the DNA TGTGCCAGCAGCTCGGGACAGGGAGGCGAGACCCAGTACTTC. Its translation: CASSSGQGGETQYF.

The sample holds a few counts of this clone. The chain uses TRBV7-2 and TRBJ2-5, with 16 bases aligning to TRBD2. The germline CDR1 and CDR2 sequences are SGHTA and FQGNSA. Losses at the gene ends were 7 bases for V and 4 bases for J; bases not matched to a gene: 9. The CDR3 is 17 residues long. In nucleotides, the CDR3 is TGTGCCAGCACCCTCGGGACTAGCGGGAGGGCCGGAGAGACCCAGTACTTC. It yields the protein CASTLGTSGRAGETQYF.

This sequence joins TRBV5-1 and TRBJ1-4; D is uncertain. There are 13 residues in the CDR3. Per germline, CDR1 SGHRS and CDR2 YFSETQ. Trimming removed 3 bases from V and 5 bases from J, with 8 bases in between. DNA of the CDR3: TGCGCCAGCAGCTCCGGGTCAAATGAAAAACTGTTTTTT. Its protein product is CASSSGSNEKLFF. The variable domain in full, with the rest retrieved from reference TRBV5-1 and TRBJ1-4, is KAGVTQTPRYLIKTRGQQVTLSCSPISGHRSVSWYQQTPGQGLQFLFEYFSETQRNKGNFPGRFSGRQFSNSRSEMNVSTLELGDSALYLCASSSGSNEKLFFGSGTQLSVL.

The rearrangement joins TRBV5-1 to TRBJ1-1; the match to TRBD1 covers 9 bases. Germline V gene lookup returns CDR1 SGHRS and CDR2 YFSETQ. The CDR3 spans 12 residues. Trimming at V came to 4 bases and at J to 11 bases, leaving 6 bases not matched to a gene. This CDR3 reads CASSQDRGSAFF. CDR3 coding DNA: TGCGCCAGCAGCCAAGACAGGGGGAGCGCTTTCTTT.

The gene calls are TRBV7-9 and TRBJ2-1, with 7 bases matching TRBD2. Trimming cost V 4 bases and J 2 bases; bases outside gene matches: 2. Germline V gene sequence: CDR1 SEHNR, CDR2 FQNEAQ (reference sequence). This CDR3 region has 14 residues. Here the CDR3 DNA reads TGTGCCAGCAGCTCGGGGGGAACCTACAATGAGCAGTTCTTC. Amino acid sequence: CASSSGGTYNEQFF.

This clone was seen once. The genes are TRBV5-1 and TRBJ1-2, with 7 nucleotides matching TRBD1. Unmatched junction bases numbered 4, after V lost 3 bases and J lost 8 bases. This CDR3 is 12 amino acids long. Germline loops: CDR1 SGHRS, CDR2 YFSETQ. The CDR3 loop reads CASSSYRGGYTF. The CDR3 DNA reads as TGCGCCAGCAGCTCCTACAGGGGCGGCTACACCTTC.

The rearrangement uses TRBV5-4 and TRBJ2-1, with 7 positions matching TRBD2. The CDR3 totals 14 residues. V dropped 6 bases and J dropped 9; count of bases not matched to a gene: 12. Germline V gene data show CDR1 as SGHNT and CDR2 as YYREEE (reference sequence). Here the CDR3 reads CASTAGARSGEQFF. CDR3 nucleotides: TGTGCCAGCACGGCGGGAGCTCGGAGCGGTGAGCAGTTCTTC.

The table lists this clone with a few counts. The rearrangement links TRBV11-2 to TRBJ1-5; TRBD1 agrees at 8 bases. Germline loops: CDR1 SGHAT, CDR2 FQNNGV. With V trimmed by 1 base and J by 1 base, 0 bases remained unmatched. This CDR3 spans 15 amino acids. The CDR3 region is CASSLGQGSNQPQHF. DNA of the CDR3: TGTGCCAGCAGCTTAGGACAGGGGAGCAATCAGCCCCAGCATTTT.